These 3 T cell receptor beta chains were sequenced from one sample in a study of CD8+ T cells in alopecia areata. Treatment specified: oral pan-JAK inhibitor, 5-10 mg twice daily. Extraction of RNA preceded its reverse transcription into cDNA, which served as the sequencing template. Profiled with immunoSEQ multiplex PCR; TCRdb holds only in-frame clones, not every one. The sample includes 200,000 or so clones, nearly 60% of them seen just once. The sequences come from CD4+ T cells sorted from blood, collected at week 24, from a patient treated with tofacitinib. The receptors here all came from a human donor with alopecia areata.

The V and J genes are TRBV9 and TRBJ2-3; D not resolved. V lost 4 bases, J lost 4 bases, and 13 bases lay in between. Germline CDR1 is SGDLS and CDR2 is YYNGEE. The CDR3 sequence is 14 residues long. This CDR3 reads CASSMDGGADTQYF. The CDR3 region has the DNA TGTGCCAGCAGCATGGACGGTGGGGCAGATACGCAGTATTTT.

This clone was recorded once. J is TRBJ1-2 and V is TRBV7-9; D unclear. This CDR3 has 13 residues. Germline CDR1 reads SEHNR; CDR2 reads FQNEAQ (reference sequence). V lost 1 base and J lost 4, with 7 bases in between. The CDR3 DNA is TGTGCCAGCAGCTTAGGGGCGGCCTATGGCTACACCTTC. Its translation: CASSLGAAYGYTF.

This rearrangement joins TRBV30 to TRBJ1-1, with D maybe TRBD1 (5 bases). Trimming cost V 1 base and J 4 bases, with 13 bases left between them. This CDR3 spans 14 amino acids. The V gene's germline CDR1 is GTSNPN and CDR2 SVGIG (reference sequence). CDR3 region: CAWSARRGATEAFF. The CDR3 DNA follows: TGTGCCTGGAGTGCGCGGAGAGGGGCCACTGAAGCTTTCTTT.